The source of this T cell receptor (beta chain) is a study of blood T cell repertoires in COVID-19. On the study more broadly: COVID-19 samples, acute and convalescent, were from the United States, Italy and Spain. T cells, B-cell-depleted T cells, or PBMCs supplied cDNA or gDNA.

This CDR3 spans 15 amino acids. CDR1 and CDR2 from the germline V gene are MNHEY and SMNVEV (reference sequence). J was trimmed by 3 bases and V by 4 bases; bases with no gene match: 0. Original analysis: Amplification with reference gene primers provided the estimates of nucleated cell counts. Measured with immunoSEQ multiplex PCR; TCRdb has only the in-frame clones, and not every one. That table gives V, J and clone size, and the DNA gave D and trimming. There are 140,000 to 150,000 clones in the sample; roughly 90% occur only once, and around 2.9% lies in the top ten. The clonotype was recovered from a man in his sixties with active or convalescent COVID-19. Sample: peripheral blood. V usage is TRBV27 and J usage is TRBJ1-4, with 12 nucleotides matching TRBD1. DNA of the CDR3: TGTGCCAGCAGTTGGGACAGGGGGCCTAATGAAAAACTGTTTTTT. It translates to CASSWDRGPNEKLFF. Using reference TRBV27 and TRBJ1-4 for the parts outside the CDR3, the full variable domain is EAQVTQNPRYLITVTGKKLTVTCSQNMNHEYMSWYRQDPGLGLRQIYYSMNVEVTDKGDVPEGYKVSRKEKRNFPLILESPSPNQTSLYFCASSWDRGPNEKLFFGSGTQLSVL.